One and the same sample provided the 15 T cell receptor beta chains below, sequenced in a study of T cell responses to AZD1222 COVID-19 vaccine. The assay was immunoSEQ multiplex PCR, and TCRdb's table has in-frame clones only and misses some. Here the sample spans 60,000 to 100,000 clones, roughly 87% being singletons. The sequencing used peripheral blood, collected on day 0 of AZD1222 vaccination. All receptors come from an adult in good health.

The V gene is TRBV27, the J gene TRBJ1-4, with TRBD1 as a possible D gene (5 bases). Germline CDR1 reads MNHEY; CDR2 reads SMNVEV (reference sequence). The CDR3 loop spans 15 amino acids. The V end was cut by 3 bases, the J end by 6 bases, with 14 bases between. In DNA form, the CDR3 reads TGTGCCAGCAGTTTTCTTCCCCCAGGGTATGAAAAACTGTTTTTT. This translates into CASSFLPPGYEKLFF.

V usage is TRBV9 and J usage is TRBJ1-4; 9 bases agree with TRBD1. The CDR3 is 15 amino acids. CDR1 and CDR2 from the germline V gene are SGDLS and YYNGEE. V trimming: 0 bases; J trimming: 8 bases; junction bases outside the gene matches: 5. CDR3 region: CASSVGTGDVEKLFF. The DNA for the CDR3 is TGTGCCAGCAGCGTAGGGACAGGGGACGTCGAAAAACTGTTTTTT. The full variable domain, rest sourced from reference TRBV9 and TRBJ1-4, is DSGVTQTPKHLITATGQRVTLRCSPRSGDLSVYWYQQSLDQGLQFLIQYYNGEERAKGNILERFSAQQFPDLHSELNLSSLELGDSALYFCASSVGTGDVEKLFFGSGTQLSVL.

This chain joins TRBV28 and TRBJ1-3; D not resolved. With 7 bases removed from V and 6 bases from J, the gap between germline ends came to 4 bases. The CDR3 totals 10 residues. Germline V gene sequence: CDR1 MDHEN, CDR2 SYDVKM. The CDR3 DNA reads TGTGCCAGCAAGCAAAACACCATATATTTT. Residues: CASKQNTIYF.

The chain links TRBV3-1 (or the pseudogene TRBV3-2) to TRBJ2-2; D is unclear. Germline CDR1 reads LGHDT; CDR2 reads YNNKEL (reference sequence). The CDR3 spans 15 residues. V lost 0 bases and J lost 5, with 10 bases in between. CDR3 sequence: CASSQESQPTGELFF. The CDR3 DNA follows: TGTGCCAGCAGCCAAGAAAGCCAGCCAACCGGGGAGCTGTTTTTT.

V usage is TRBV5-5 and J usage is TRBJ2-3, with D possibly TRBD2 on 6 matching bases. V dropped 0 bases and J dropped 4 bases, with 12 bases sitting between them. CDR1 SGHKS and CDR2 YYEKEE come from the germline V gene (reference sequence). CDR3 size: 15 residues. Written as DNA, the CDR3 is TGTGCCAGCAGCTTGGCGTCGGGAGAGGCAGATACGCAGTATTTT. Protein product: CASSLASGEADTQYF.

This chain connects TRBV19 to TRBJ1-5, with D hard to call. Germline loops: CDR1 LNHDA, CDR2 SQIVND (reference sequence). V dropped 4 bases and J dropped 7 bases, with 11 bases sitting between them. This CDR3 spans 13 amino acids. CDR3 coding DNA: TGTGCCAGTAGTACGCAGCCCGTACAGCCCCAGCATTTT. Encoded protein: CASSTQPVQPQHF.

This sequence joins TRBV7-8 and TRBJ2-1; 9 positions agree with TRBD1. CDR1 SGHVS and CDR2 FQNEAQ come from the germline V gene. The CDR3 loop spans 14 amino acids. With 0 bases clipped from V and 12 bases from J, the junction kept 6 bases outside the gene matches. CDR3 DNA: TGTGCCAGCAGCTTAGCGACGACAGGGGGGTCGCAGTTCTTC. This gives the protein CASSLATTGGSQFF.

The chain combines TRBV4-1 with TRBJ1-5; D remains ambiguous. V lost 0 bases, J lost 3 bases, and 9 bases lay in between. Germline assignment: CDR1 MGHRA and CDR2 YSYEKL. This CDR3 has 15 residues. The CDR3 sequence: CASSQDVGSNQPQHF. CDR3 in DNA: TGCGCCAGCAGCCAAGATGTGGGGTCCAATCAGCCCCAGCATTTT.

This clone was seen only once. The gene calls are TRBV6-5 and TRBJ2-7, with a weak D call TRBD2 (5 bases). V was clipped by 5 bases and J by 1 base, with 9 bases between them. The CDR3 has 13 amino acids. Germline assignment: CDR1 MNHEY and CDR2 SVGAGI. The CDR3 sequence is CASSQTSSYEQYF. DNA for the CDR3: TGTGCCAGCAGTCAAACTAGTTCCTACGAGCAGTACTTC.

This chain uses TRBV24-1 with TRBJ2-2; D is possibly TRBD1 (6 bases). Trimming stripped 5 bases from V and 1 base from J, with 10 bases between. This CDR3 comprises 15 residues. CDR1 is KGHDR, CDR2 SFDVKD, per germline. The CDR3 spells CATSGPGQNTGELFF. DNA for the CDR3: TGTGCCACCAGTGGTCCGGGACAGAACACCGGGGAGCTGTTTTTT.

V usage is TRBV12-3 or TRBV12-4 and J usage is TRBJ1-1; possible D gene TRBD1, 6 bases. This CDR3 region has 13 residues. V lost 6 bases, J lost 7 bases, and 15 bases lay in between. The CDR3 reads CASRNSGDLEAFF. The CDR3 nucleotides are TGTGCCAGCAGGAACTCAGGGGATCTTGAAGCTTTCTTT.

The chain links TRBV30 to TRBJ2-2, with D unresolved. V dropped 3 bases and J dropped 8 bases, with 16 bases sitting between them. The CDR3 runs to 14 residues. From germline, CDR1 is GTSNPN and CDR2 SVGIG (reference sequence). CDR3 residues: CAWRYGIASGELFF. For the CDR3, the DNA is TGTGCCTGGAGATACGGTATAGCCTCTGGGGAGCTGTTTTTT.

The sample holds one count of this clone. J is TRBJ1-2 and V is TRBV7-8; D possibly corresponds to TRBD1 (6 bases). Germline V gives CDR1 SGHVS, CDR2 FQNEAQ. The CDR3 totals 19 residues. V lost 4 bases to trimming and J lost 0 bases, with 24 bases between them. The CDR3 reads CASSSQGSWDTLSNYGYTF. The CDR3 DNA sequence: TGTGCCAGCAGCTCCCAGGGGTCGTGGGACACCTTATCTAACTATGGCTACACCTTC.

The chain carries TRBV18 and TRBJ1-5, with TRBD1 matching over 10 bases. Per germline, CDR1 KGHSH and CDR2 LQKENI. The CDR3 is 15 amino acids. J was trimmed by 6 bases and V by 1 base; bases with no gene match: 3. The CDR3 DNA reads as TGTGCCAGCTCACCACGGGACAGGGGCTTTCAGCCCCAGCATTTT. Its protein is CASSPRDRGFQPQHF.

The V gene is TRBV12-5, the J gene TRBJ2-1; the D is unclear. Germline V lookup: CDR1 LGHNT, CDR2 FRNRAP. The V and J ends lost 6 bases and 6 bases respectively, with 15 bases between them. The CDR3 is 14 residues long. CDR3 sequence: CASGSPIMPNEQFF. The CDR3 DNA reads as TGTGCTAGTGGCTCCCCTATAATGCCCAATGAGCAGTTCTTC.